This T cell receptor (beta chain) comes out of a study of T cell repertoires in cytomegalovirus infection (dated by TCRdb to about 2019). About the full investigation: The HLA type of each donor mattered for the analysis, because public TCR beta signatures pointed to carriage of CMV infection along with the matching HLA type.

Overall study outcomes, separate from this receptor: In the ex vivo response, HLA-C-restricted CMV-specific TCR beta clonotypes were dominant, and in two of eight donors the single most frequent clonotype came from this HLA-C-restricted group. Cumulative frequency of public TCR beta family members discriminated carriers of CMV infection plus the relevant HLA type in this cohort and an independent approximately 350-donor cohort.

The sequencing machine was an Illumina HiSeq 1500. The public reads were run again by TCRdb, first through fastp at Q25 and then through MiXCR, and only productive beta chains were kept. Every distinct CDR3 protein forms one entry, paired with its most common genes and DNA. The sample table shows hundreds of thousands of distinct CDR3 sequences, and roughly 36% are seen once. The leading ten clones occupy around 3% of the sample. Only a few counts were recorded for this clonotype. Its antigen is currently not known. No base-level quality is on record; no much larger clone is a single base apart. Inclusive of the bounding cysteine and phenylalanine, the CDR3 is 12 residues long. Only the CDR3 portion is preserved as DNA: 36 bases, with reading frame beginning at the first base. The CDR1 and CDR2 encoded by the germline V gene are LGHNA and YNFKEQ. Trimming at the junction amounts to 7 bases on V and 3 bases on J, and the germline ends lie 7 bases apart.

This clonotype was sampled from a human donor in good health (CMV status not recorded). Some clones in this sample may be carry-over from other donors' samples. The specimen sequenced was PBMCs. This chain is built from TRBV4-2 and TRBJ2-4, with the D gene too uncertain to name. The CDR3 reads CASKPYKNIQYF. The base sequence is TGTGCCAGCAAGCCGTACAAAAACATTCAGTACTTC.